These 18 T cell receptor beta chains share one sample of origin, sequenced in a study of T cell responses to AZD1222 COVID-19 vaccine. Clones were read by immunoSEQ multiplex PCR, and TCRdb kept only the in-frame ones, dropping some. The sample has over 100,000 clones; approximately 83% are singletons. Material: peripheral blood, obtained on day 0 of AZD1222 vaccination. Every receptor here comes from an adult in good health.

The chain couples TRBV6-5 to TRBJ2-1; 10 positions match TRBD1. Trimming at V came to 5 bases and at J to 6 bases, leaving 7 bases not matched to a gene. CDR1 is MNHEY, CDR2 SVGAGI, per germline. There are 15 residues in the CDR3. The CDR3: CASSPPGTGVNEQFF. CDR3 nucleotide sequence: TGTGCCAGCAGTCCCCCTGGGACAGGGGTCAATGAGCAGTTCTTC.

The genes are TRBV5-1 and TRBJ2-7; TRBD1 aligns across 7 bases. V was clipped by 4 bases and J by 2 bases; unmatched bases: 3. Per germline, CDR1 SGHRS and CDR2 YFSETQ. This CDR3 has 13 amino acids. The CDR3 DNA reads as TGCGCCAGCAGCCAGGGACAGCCCTACGAGCAGTACTTC. Translation gives CASSQGQPYEQYF.

This chain joins TRBV5-4 and TRBJ1-1, with TRBD1 as a possible D gene (5 bases). With 4 bases removed from V and 4 bases from J, the gap between germline ends came to 11 bases. CDR1 and CDR2 (germline): SGHNT, YYREEE (reference sequence). The CDR3 is 13 residues long. CDR3: CASSPRGGTEAFF. The CDR3 bases are TGTGCCAGCAGCCCACGGGGGGGCACTGAAGCTTTCTTT. Full variable domain (remainder filled in from reference TRBV5-4 and TRBJ1-1): ETGVTQSPTHLIKTRGQQVTLRCSSQSGHNTVSWYQQALGQGPQFIFQYYREEENGRGNFPPRFSGLQFPNYSSELNVNALELDDSALYLCASSPRGGTEAFFGQGTRLTVV.

V usage is TRBV28 and J usage is TRBJ1-6, with 7 positions matching TRBD1. This CDR3 region has 16 residues. V was pared by 6 bases and J by 1 base, with 6 bases of the junction left unmatched. Germline CDR1 reads MDHEN; CDR2 reads SYDVKM. The CDR3 region is CASRRSTGSYNSPLHF. CDR3 nucleotides: TGTGCCAGCAGACGATCGACAGGGTCCTATAATTCACCCCTCCACTTT.

The J gene is TRBJ2-7, the V gene TRBV28, with D possibly matching TRBD2 (6 bases). This CDR3 comprises 17 residues. CDR1 is MDHEN and CDR2 is SYDVKM in the germline V gene. Between the trimmed V and J ends, which lost 3 bases and 0 bases, there was a span of 18 bases. CDR3 sequence reads: CASSLGGWGTFSYEQYF. The CDR3 DNA follows: TGTGCCAGCAGTTTGGGGGGTTGGGGTACTTTCTCCTACGAGCAGTACTTC.

In its sample, this clone was seen a few times. The gene calls are TRBV6-6 and TRBJ1-2; 7 positions agree with TRBD1. CDR1 and CDR2 from the germline V gene are MNHNY and SVGAGI (reference sequence). The CDR3 has 16 amino acids. The trim removed 4 bases at V and 0 bases at J, leaving 8 bases unmatched. Here the CDR3 reads CASSLMPGGANYGYTF. The CDR3 region has the DNA TGTGCCAGCAGTTTAATGCCAGGGGGAGCTAACTATGGCTACACCTTC.

The sample holds a few counts of this clone. At one of its ends the junction is not consistent with the germline gene, which may arise from a read error. The rearrangement joins TRBV27 to TRBJ2-1; 9 bases match TRBD2. CDR3 length equals 14 residues. Germline lookup yields CDR1 MNHEY and CDR2 SMNVEV (reference sequence). CDR3 in amino acids: CATRGTSSFNEQFF. CDR3 in DNA: TGTGCCACCAGGGGGACTAGCTCCTTCAATGAGCAGTTCTTC.

This clone has at least ten counts. This chain joins TRBV19 and TRBJ1-1; D is unclear. CDR1 and CDR2 (germline): LNHDA, SQIVND (reference sequence). CDR3 length equals 12 residues. V lost 8 bases to trimming and J lost 1 base, with 8 bases between them. DNA of the CDR3: TGTGCCAGTCGGTGGGGGAACACTGAAGCTTTCTTT. This encodes CASRWGNTEAFF.

This chain uses TRBV5-1 with TRBJ2-3; TRBD2 is a possible D gene (6 bases). This CDR3 spans 18 amino acids. Germline lookup yields CDR1 SGHRS and CDR2 YFSETQ. Trimming left V 4 bases short and J 0 bases short, with 21 bases between. Here the CDR3 DNA reads TGCGCCAGCAGCGATACCCACCCAGCGGGCCGTAGCACAGATACGCAGTATTTT. Its protein is CASSDTHPAGRSTDTQYF.

The chain links TRBV5-1 to TRBJ2-1; 10 nucleotides line up with TRBD2. This CDR3 has 14 residues. With 5 bases clipped from V and 2 bases from J, the junction kept 1 base outside the gene matches. CDR1 is SGHRS and CDR2 is YFSETQ in the germline V gene. In DNA, the CDR3 is TGCGCCAGCAGTACTAGCGGGACCTACAATGAGCAGTTCTTC. This translates into CASSTSGTYNEQFF. The variable domain in full, completed from reference TRBV5-1 and TRBJ2-1, reads KAGVTQTPRYLIKTRGQQVTLSCSPISGHRSVSWYQQTPGQGLQFLFEYFSETQRNKGNFPGRFSGRQFSNSRSEMNVSTLELGDSALYLCASSTSGTYNEQFFGPGTRLTVL.

Comment on this clone: The same CDR3 can be traced to other DNA sequences in this sample. The V and J genes are TRBV2 and TRBJ2-7, with D unresolved. The CDR3 spans 12 residues. Trimming removed 3 bases from V and 4 bases from J, with 7 bases in between. Germline CDR1 and CDR2: SNHLY and FYNNEI. The CDR3 DNA is TGTGCCAGCAGTGAGAGAGGATACGAGCAGTACTTC. Residues: CASSERGYEQYF. Supplemented by reference TRBV2 and TRBJ2-7, the full variable domain reads EPEVTQTPSHQVTQMGQEVILRCVPISNHLYFYWYRQILGQKVEFLVSFYNNEISEKSEIFDDQFSVERPDGSNFTLKIRSTKLEDSAMYFCASSERGYEQYFGPGTRLTVT.

The count of this clone is one. The chain links TRBV6-6 to TRBJ1-3; D remains unclear. Trimming left V 6 bases short and J 0 bases short, with 9 bases between. The germline V gene has CDR1 MNHNY and CDR2 SVGAGI (reference sequence). This CDR3 contains 14 residues. The CDR3 DNA reads as TGTGCCAGCAGCCCGACCGACTCTGGAAACACCATATATTTT. Amino acids: CASSPTDSGNTIYF.

The chain uses TRBV19 and TRBJ1-5; D unresolved. The CDR3 spans 11 residues. The germline CDR1 and CDR2 sequences are LNHDA and SQIVND (reference sequence). Trimming removed 8 bases at V and 3 bases at J, with 5 bases between. The CDR3 bases are TGTGCCAGTGGCGACAATCAGCCCCAGCATTTT. Its translation is CASGDNQPQHF.

V gene TRBV4-3 combines with J gene TRBJ2-7; unclear D gene. The length of the CDR3 is 14 residues. Germline V gene data show CDR1 as LGHNA and CDR2 as YSLEER. Trimming cost V 0 bases and J 0 bases, with 6 bases left between them. The CDR3 loop reads CASSQDVSSYEQYF. The CDR3 DNA is TGCGCCAGCAGCCAAGACGTTAGCTCCTACGAGCAGTACTTC.

This clone was seen a few times. The chain is built from TRBV27 and TRBJ1-4; a weak D match, TRBD1 (6 bases). Per the germline V gene, CDR1 is MNHEY and CDR2 is SMNVEV (reference sequence). V dropped 6 bases and J dropped 0 bases, with 14 bases sitting between them. The CDR3 consists of 16 residues. CDR3 amino acids: CASRYTGTATNEKLFF. CDR3 DNA sequence: TGTGCCAGCAGATATACAGGGACGGCAACTAATGAAAAACTGTTTTTT. The full variable domain, its missing parts supplied by reference TRBV27 and TRBJ1-4, is EAQVTQNPRYLITVTGKKLTVTCSQNMNHEYMSWYRQDPGLGLRQIYYSMNVEVTDKGDVPEGYKVSRKEKRNFPLILESPSPNQTSLYFCASRYTGTATNEKLFFGSGTQLSVL.

There are a few counts of this clone. The chain combines TRBV6-5 with TRBJ2-7; D uncertain. The CDR3 is 12 amino acids. Germline CDR1 and CDR2: MNHEY and SVGAGI. V lost 6 bases and J 6 bases, leaving 12 bases between the germline ends. Here the CDR3 reads CASSLGAFEQYF. The CDR3 bases are TGTGCCAGCAGCCTTGGCGCTTTCGAGCAGTACTTC.

The rearrangement links TRBV3-1 (or the pseudogene TRBV3-2) to TRBJ2-2; 16 positions agree with TRBD2. The length of the CDR3 is 19 residues. Looked up from germline, CDR1 is LGHDT and CDR2 is YNNKEL (reference sequence). V lost 4 bases, J lost 7 bases, and 12 bases stayed unmatched. CDR3 in amino acids: CASSPGQGLAGGRIGELFF. For the CDR3, the DNA is TGTGCCAGCAGCCCCGGACAGGGACTAGCGGGAGGGCGGATCGGGGAGCTGTTTTTT.

The genes are TRBV9 and TRBJ2-1, with 7 nucleotides matching TRBD1. The CDR3 contains 16 residues. Germline CDR1 reads SGDLS; CDR2 reads YYNGEE. The trim removed 0 bases at V and 4 bases at J, leaving 7 bases unmatched. DNA for the CDR3: TGTGCCAGCAGCGTAGCTCCGGCAGGGGGATACAATGAGCAGTTCTTC. Protein product: CASSVAPAGGYNEQFF. The variable domain in full, with the rest retrieved from reference TRBV9 and TRBJ2-1, is DSGVTQTPKHLITATGQRVTLRCSPRSGDLSVYWYQQSLDQGLQFLIQYYNGEERAKGNILERFSAQQFPDLHSELNLSSLELGDSALYFCASSVAPAGGYNEQFFGPGTRLTVL.